Listed here is a single T cell receptor (beta chain). What it binds is not known. Genomic DNA template from tumor biopsies or peripheral blood, about 600 ng to 6,004 ng input. Sequenced by immunoSEQ multiplex PCR; TCRdb stores in-frame clones only, minus some. Here the sample spans roughly 59,000 clones, 80% being singletons. This specimen comes from a study of T cells in tumors after PD-1 blockade. Study information: During anti-PD-1 treatment, some patients continued daily vismodegib 150 mg. Study-wide results and limits: Peripheral recruitment is suggested, as some novel exhausted tumor clones were in pre-treatment blood.

The source material was PBMCs, sampled before anti-PD-1 treatment. This TCR was sampled from a human donor with basal cell carcinoma.

CDR3 in DNA: TGTGCCATCAGTTTCAAAGAGAGTTGGGACGGCTACACCTTC. Translated: CAISFKESWDGYTF. The rearrangement joins TRBV10-3 to TRBJ1-2; weak D call: TRBD1 (5 bases). CDR1 ENHRY and CDR2 SYGVKD come from the germline V gene. The V end was cut by 5 bases, the J end by 8 bases, with 18 bases between. This CDR3 has 14 amino acids.